This T cell receptor beta chain was captured in a study of persistence of HIV-infected CD4 T cells. The libraries were made with immunoSEQ version 4 in survey mode. Template was genomic DNA at 10 ng/uL, with up to about 1 ug used per sample. Clones were read by immunoSEQ multiplex PCR, and TCRdb kept only the in-frame ones, dropping some. Counted here are over 40,000 clones, roughly 74% occurring once; the ten biggest clones make up approximately 15%. Overlapping HIV-1 Gag 15-mer peptides at approximately 1 ug per peptide per mL were used. Memory cells lacking CD40L and CD69 with high CD45RO were sorted. As to this clone: Its antigen is undetermined.

V lost 2 bases and J 5 bases, leaving 15 bases between the germline ends. CDR1 is SGHTA and CDR2 is FQGNSA in the germline V gene. The CDR3 is 16 amino acids. The clonotype was recovered from an adult man with HIV who was CMV-seropositive. This sample comprised CD4+ T cells sorted from PBMCs after roughly 17-hour stimulation, obtained from a patient who received antiretroviral therapy. The V gene is TRBV7-2, the J gene TRBJ2-2; maybe TRBD2 (6 bases). This CDR3 is CASSLFGGLQTGELFF. In DNA, the CDR3 is TGTGCCAGCAGCTTATTCGGGGGTCTTCAAACCGGGGAGCTGTTTTTT.